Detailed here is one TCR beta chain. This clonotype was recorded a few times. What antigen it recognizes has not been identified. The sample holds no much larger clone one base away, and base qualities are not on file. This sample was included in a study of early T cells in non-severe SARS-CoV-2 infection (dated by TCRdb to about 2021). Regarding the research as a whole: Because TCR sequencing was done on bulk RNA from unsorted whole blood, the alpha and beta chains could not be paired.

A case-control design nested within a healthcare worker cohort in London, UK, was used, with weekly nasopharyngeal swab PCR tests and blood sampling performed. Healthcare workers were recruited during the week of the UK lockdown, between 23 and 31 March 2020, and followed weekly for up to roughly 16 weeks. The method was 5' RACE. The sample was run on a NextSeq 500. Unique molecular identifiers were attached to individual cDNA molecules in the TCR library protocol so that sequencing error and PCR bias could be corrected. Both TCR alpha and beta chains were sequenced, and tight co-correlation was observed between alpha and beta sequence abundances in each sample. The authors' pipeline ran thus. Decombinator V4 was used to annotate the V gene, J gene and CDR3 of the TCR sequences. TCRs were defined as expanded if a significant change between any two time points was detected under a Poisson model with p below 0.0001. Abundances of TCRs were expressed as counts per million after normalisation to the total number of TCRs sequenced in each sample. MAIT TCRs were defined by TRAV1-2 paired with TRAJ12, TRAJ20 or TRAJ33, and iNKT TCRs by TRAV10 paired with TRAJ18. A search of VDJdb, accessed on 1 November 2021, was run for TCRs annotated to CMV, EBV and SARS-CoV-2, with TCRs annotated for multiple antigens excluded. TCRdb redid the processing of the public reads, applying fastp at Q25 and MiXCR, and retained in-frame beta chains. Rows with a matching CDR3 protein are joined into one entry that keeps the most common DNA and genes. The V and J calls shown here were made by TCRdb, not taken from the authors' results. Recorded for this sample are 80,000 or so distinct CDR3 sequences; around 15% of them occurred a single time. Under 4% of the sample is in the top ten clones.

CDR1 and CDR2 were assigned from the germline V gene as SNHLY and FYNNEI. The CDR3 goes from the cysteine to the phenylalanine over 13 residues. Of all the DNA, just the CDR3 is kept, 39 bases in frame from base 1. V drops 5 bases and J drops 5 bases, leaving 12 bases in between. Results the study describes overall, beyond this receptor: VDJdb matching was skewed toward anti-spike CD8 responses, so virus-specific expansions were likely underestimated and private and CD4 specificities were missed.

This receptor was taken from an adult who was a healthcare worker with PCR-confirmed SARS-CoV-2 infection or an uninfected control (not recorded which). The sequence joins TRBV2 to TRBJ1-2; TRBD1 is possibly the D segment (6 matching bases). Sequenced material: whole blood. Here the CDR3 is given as CASSLQQGYGYTF. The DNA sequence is TGTGCCAGCAGTCTCCAACAGGGTTATGGCTACACCTTC.